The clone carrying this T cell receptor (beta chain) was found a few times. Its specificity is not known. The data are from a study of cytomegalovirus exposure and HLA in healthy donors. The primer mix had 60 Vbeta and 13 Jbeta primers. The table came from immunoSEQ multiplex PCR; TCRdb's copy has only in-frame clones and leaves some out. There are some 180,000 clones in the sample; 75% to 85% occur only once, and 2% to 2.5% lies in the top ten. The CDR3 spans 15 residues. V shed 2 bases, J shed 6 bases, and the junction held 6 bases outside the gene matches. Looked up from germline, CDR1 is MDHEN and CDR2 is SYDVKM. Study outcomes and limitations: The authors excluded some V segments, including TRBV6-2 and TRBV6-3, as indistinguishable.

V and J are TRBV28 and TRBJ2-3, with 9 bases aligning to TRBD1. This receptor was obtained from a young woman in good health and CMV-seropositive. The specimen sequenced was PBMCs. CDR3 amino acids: CASSLLQGALDTQYF. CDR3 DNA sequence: TGTGCCAGCAGTTTACTACAGGGGGCGCTGGATACGCAGTATTTT.